These 2 T cell receptor beta chains originate from one sample sequenced in a study of blood T cells in healthy people across ages. The second PCR ran roughly 6 to 11 cycles with a sample-barcoded 5' primer and J-beta primers. TCRdb itself ran the 5' RACE reads through MiXCR, one entry per CDR3 protein. The repertoire holds roughly 800,000 distinct CDR3 sequences, more than 20% seen once, with approximately 4% in the top ten. In addition, the sample was reused for a study of T cells of mothers and their children.

Sequenced input: blood. These receptor sequences come from a boy aged 5-17 years in good health.

The chain combines TRBV25-1 with TRBJ2-1, with D perhaps given as TRBD1 or TRBD2 (5 bases each). The germline V and J ends were trimmed by 4 bases and 3 bases, with 19 bases remaining between them. The length of the CDR3 is 17 residues. Germline assignment: CDR1 MGHDK and CDR2 SYGVNS. CDR3 loop: CASSGIGDEAYYNEQFF. In DNA form, the CDR3 reads TGTGCCAGCAGTGGGATAGGGGACGAGGCATACTACAATGAGCAGTTCTTC.

The rearrangement uses TRBV6-1 and TRBJ2-7, with D possibly being TRBD1 or TRBD2 (5 bases each). This CDR3 spans 13 amino acids. Trimming cost V 8 bases and J 3 bases, with 14 bases left between them. The V gene's germline CDR1 is MNHNS and CDR2 SASEGT. The CDR3 bases are TGTGCCAGCGGAGGCAGGGTGTACTACGAGCAGTACTTC. This translates into CASGGRVYYEQYF.